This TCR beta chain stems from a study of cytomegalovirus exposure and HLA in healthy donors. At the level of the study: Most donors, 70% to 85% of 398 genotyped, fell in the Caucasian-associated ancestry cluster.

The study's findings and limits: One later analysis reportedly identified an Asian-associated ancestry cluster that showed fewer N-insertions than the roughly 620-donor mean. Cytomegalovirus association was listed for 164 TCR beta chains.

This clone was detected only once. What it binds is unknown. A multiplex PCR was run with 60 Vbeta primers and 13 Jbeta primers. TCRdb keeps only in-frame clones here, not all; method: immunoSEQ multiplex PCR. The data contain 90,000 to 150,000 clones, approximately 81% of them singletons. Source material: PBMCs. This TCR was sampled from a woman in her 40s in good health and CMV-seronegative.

The CDR3 reads CASMRGQGGNTIYF. The CDR3 region has the DNA TGTGCCAGCATGAGGGGACAGGGTGGAAACACCATATATTTT. The V and J genes are TRBV6-5 and TRBJ1-3, with 9 bases lining up with TRBD1. Germline V gene sequence: CDR1 MNHEY, CDR2 SVGAGI. CDR3 length equals 14 residues. V trimming: 7 bases; J trimming: 3 bases; junction bases outside the gene matches: 4.